The clone carrying this T cell receptor beta chain was detected only a few times. What it binds is not known. The record originates from a study of response to subunit inactivated influenza vaccine. Using its own MiXCR run on the RT-PCR reads, TCRdb lists one record per CDR3 protein. The data contain around 760,000 distinct CDR3 sequences, 11% to 15% of them singletons. Findings of the study overall: Each seasonal influenza vaccination recruits few new T cells, the authors suggested.

Here the sequenced sample was PBMCs from blood, taken less than 15 days before vaccination. This TCR came from a man aged 45-65 years who received an inactivated influenza vaccine.

CDR3 nucleotides: TGTGCCAGCGCCCGGGGCGGGGGTGCCTACGAGCAGTACTTC. It is translated as CASARGGGAYEQYF. This rearrangement joins TRBV7-2 to TRBJ2-7; 7 bases are shared with TRBD2. In germline, CDR1 is SGHTA, CDR2 FQGNSA. The CDR3 length is 14 residues. The V and J ends lost 8 bases and 2 bases, in that order; junction bases with no gene match: 9.